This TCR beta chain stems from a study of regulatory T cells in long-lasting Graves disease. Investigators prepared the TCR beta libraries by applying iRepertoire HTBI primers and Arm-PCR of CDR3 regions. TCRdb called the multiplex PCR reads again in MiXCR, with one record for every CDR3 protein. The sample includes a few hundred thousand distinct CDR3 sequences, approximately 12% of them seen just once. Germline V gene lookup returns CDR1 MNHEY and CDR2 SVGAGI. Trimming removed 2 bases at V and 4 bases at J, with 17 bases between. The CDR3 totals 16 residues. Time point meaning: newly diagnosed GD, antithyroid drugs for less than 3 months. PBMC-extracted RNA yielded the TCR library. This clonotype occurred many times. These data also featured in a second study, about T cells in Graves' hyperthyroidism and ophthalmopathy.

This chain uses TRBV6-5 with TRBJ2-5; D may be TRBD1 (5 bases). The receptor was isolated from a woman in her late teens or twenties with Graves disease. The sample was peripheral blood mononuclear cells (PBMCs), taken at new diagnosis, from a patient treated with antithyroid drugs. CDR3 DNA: TGTGCCAGCAGTTACCCCCGTTCGACAGCTCGAGAGACCCAGTACTTC. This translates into CASSYPRSTARETQYF.